One sample yielded the 31 T cell receptor beta chains listed below, sequenced in a study of T cell responses to AZD1222 COVID-19 vaccine. Using immunoSEQ multiplex PCR, the repertoire was profiled, and TCRdb retains in-frame clones only, with some absent. The table includes about 150,000 clones, about 87% detected once. Sequencing was performed on peripheral blood, taken on day 0 of AZD1222 vaccination. These receptors were collected from an adult in good health.

The rearrangement joins TRBV9 to TRBJ1-1; D perhaps matches TRBD1 (5 bases). Germline assignment: CDR1 SGDLS and CDR2 YYNGEE. The CDR3 sequence is 15 residues long. V shed 1 base and J shed 1 base, with 11 bases lying between them. CDR3 residues: CASSVSSGGNTEAFF. DNA of the CDR3: TGTGCCAGCAGCGTAAGTAGCGGGGGGAACACTGAAGCTTTCTTT. Together with reference TRBV9 and TRBJ1-1, the CDR3 gives the full variable domain: DSGVTQTPKHLITATGQRVTLRCSPRSGDLSVYWYQQSLDQGLQFLIQYYNGEERAKGNILERFSAQQFPDLHSELNLSSLELGDSALYFCASSVSSGGNTEAFFGQGTRLTVV.

V and J are TRBV6-5 and TRBJ2-2; TRBD1 aligns across 7 bases. This CDR3 comprises 14 residues. V dropped 7 bases and J dropped 4; count of bases not matched to a gene: 6. Germline V lookup: CDR1 MNHEY, CDR2 SVGAGI. The CDR3 nucleotides read TGTGCCAGCAAAAGGACAGGAGCCACCGGGGAGCTGTTTTTT. Translation: CASKRTGATGELFF.

The chain is built from TRBV3-1 (or the pseudogene TRBV3-2) and TRBJ1-1; 8 bases align to TRBD1. This CDR3 contains 14 residues. Per germline, CDR1 LGHDT and CDR2 YNNKEL (reference sequence). The ends lost 4 bases at V and 4 bases at J; junction bases unmatched: 5. The CDR3 region is CASSPTTGGTEAFF. The CDR3 DNA reads as TGTGCCAGCAGCCCCACCACAGGGGGCACTGAAGCTTTCTTT.

The chain uses TRBV5-8 and TRBJ2-1; the D is unclear. The germline gives CDR1 SGHTS, CDR2 YDEGEE. The length of the CDR3 is 16 residues. V was trimmed by 0 bases and J by 0 bases, leaving 10 bases between them. The CDR3 reads CASSLAWPYSYNEQFF. The CDR3 nucleotides read TGTGCCAGCAGCTTGGCTTGGCCATACTCCTACAATGAGCAGTTCTTC.

V usage is TRBV21-1 and J usage is TRBJ1-5. TRBV21-1 is listed as a pseudogene. The CDR3 is 22 residues long. This CDR3 reads CASSKGSGITLGVRASNQPQHF. CDR3 coding DNA: TGTGCCAGCAGCAAAGGAAGTGGAATAACTTTGGGGGTTCGGGCTAGCAATCAGCCCCAGCATTTT.

This chain links TRBV6-6 with TRBJ2-5; D remains ambiguous. V gave up 0 bases and J gave up 4 bases, with 3 bases separating them. This CDR3 is 12 amino acids long. The germline CDR1 and CDR2 sequences are MNHNY and SVGAGI (reference sequence). The CDR3 DNA follows: TGTGCCAGCAGTTACTCGAGAGAGACCCAGTACTTC. Protein sequence: CASSYSRETQYF.

This chain uses TRBV19 with TRBJ1-2, with 9 bases fitting TRBD1. Germline V gene lookup returns CDR1 LNHDA and CDR2 SQIVND (reference sequence). This CDR3 contains 16 residues. J was trimmed by 0 bases and V by 5 bases; bases with no gene match: 7. CDR3 nucleotides: TGTGCCAGTAGTCTCCCGGGACAGGGCGCTAACTATGGCTACACCTTC. It is translated as CASSLPGQGANYGYTF.

This clone was counted a single time. The chain joins TRBV6-5 to TRBJ1-1; TRBD1 is a possible D gene (5 bases). V was shortened by 0 bases and J by 2 bases, with 10 bases between the two germline ends. The CDR3 runs 15 residues. Germline V gene data show CDR1 as MNHEY and CDR2 as SVGAGI. The CDR3 coding sequence is TGTGCCAGCAGTTACTCGGGGGGGGGAAACACTGAAGCTTTCTTT. Encoded protein: CASSYSGGGNTEAFF.

The chain has TRBV7-9 and TRBJ1-5; D is uncertain. Germline V lookup: CDR1 SEHNR, CDR2 FQNEAQ (reference sequence). The CDR3 covers 16 residues. The V gene lost 0 bases and the J gene lost 2 bases, with 11 bases spanning the gap. DNA of the CDR3: TGTGCCAGCAGCTTAGCTAGGGCGAGCGGCAATCAGCCCCAGCATTTT. It codes for CASSLARASGNQPQHF. Drawing the rest from reference TRBV7-9 and TRBJ1-5, the complete variable domain is DTGVSQNPRHKITKRGQNVTFRCDPISEHNRLYWYRQTLGQGPEFLTYFQNEAQLEKSRLLSDRFSAERPKGSFSTLEIQRTEQGDSAMYLCASSLARASGNQPQHFGDGTRLSIL.

V is TRBV6-5 and J is TRBJ2-7; TRBD1 aligns across 9 bases. Trimming at V came to 6 bases and at J to 0 bases, leaving 6 bases not matched to a gene. Germline V gives CDR1 MNHEY, CDR2 SVGAGI. The CDR3 contains 15 residues. The CDR3 region has the DNA TGTGCCAGCAGCGGACAGGGGTTGAGCTCCTACGAGCAGTACTTC. Protein: CASSGQGLSSYEQYF.

The chain joins TRBV6-6 to TRBJ1-2; no reliable D call. CDR3 length: 13 residues. Trimming removed 5 bases from V and 4 bases from J, with 11 bases in between. CDR1 and CDR2 from the germline V gene are MNHNY and SVGAGI (reference sequence). The DNA of the CDR3 is TGTGCCAGCAGTACGACTGTCCTCTATGGCTACACCTTC. Translated: CASSTTVLYGYTF.

Turning to this clone: This sample also contains other DNA sequences that code for the same CDR3. The chain uses TRBV5-4 and TRBJ2-3, with D unclear. The germline V gene has CDR1 SGHNT and CDR2 YYREEE (reference sequence). The CDR3 sequence is 11 residues long. Trimming stripped 4 bases from V and 6 bases from J, with 6 bases between. The CDR3 region is CASSLGDTQYF. CDR3 nucleotides: TGTGCCAGCAGCCTGGGGGATACGCAGTATTTT.

The chain employs TRBV18 and TRBJ2-1; 15 bases align to TRBD2. V gave up 3 bases and J gave up 8 bases; unmatched junction bases: 5. There are 16 residues in the CDR3. Per germline, CDR1 KGHSH and CDR2 LQKENI. CDR3 protein: CASSPGLAGGLDEQFF. The CDR3 DNA is TGTGCCAGCTCACCCGGACTAGCGGGGGGGTTGGATGAGCAGTTCTTC.

The chain is built from TRBV4-3 and TRBJ2-5; D is perhaps TRBD2 (7 bases). With 4 bases removed from V and 1 base from J, the gap between germline ends came to 13 bases. Per the germline V gene, CDR1 is LGHNA and CDR2 is YSLEER. CDR3 length equals 15 residues. The CDR3 spells CASSPRAGAQETQYF. CDR3 bases: TGCGCCAGCAGCCCCCGGGCGGGGGCCCAAGAGACCCAGTACTTC.

The V gene is TRBV4-2, the J gene TRBJ2-1; D not resolved. The CDR3 covers 14 residues. Germline-derived CDR1 and CDR2 are LGHNA and YNFKEQ. Trimming stripped 3 bases from V and 8 bases from J, with 14 bases between. This CDR3 reads CASSQGRLLHEQFF. The DNA of the CDR3 is TGTGCCAGCAGCCAGGGCAGACTTCTACATGAGCAGTTCTTC.

CDR3 nucleotides: TGTGCCAGCAGTTTCAAACAGGGAGGTTTTGGCTACACCTTC. Protein product: CASSFKQGGFGYTF. V usage is TRBV6-5 and J usage is TRBJ1-2, with D maybe TRBD1 (6 bases). Trimming removed 4 bases at V and 7 bases at J, with 16 bases between. The CDR3 covers 14 residues. The germline gives CDR1 MNHEY, CDR2 SVGAGI.

The gene calls are TRBV18 and TRBJ1-1; 8 positions match TRBD1. Germline trimming cut 4 bases from V and 3 bases from J; bases unmatched to any gene: 1. CDR1 is KGHSH and CDR2 is LQKENI in the germline V gene. This CDR3 is 13 amino acids long. The chain's CDR3 is CASSRGQDTEAFF. The DNA of the CDR3 is TGTGCCAGCTCACGGGGACAGGACACTGAAGCTTTCTTT.

This clone has a single count. This CDR3 is CASSPVGGTNTEAFF. The CDR3 coding sequence is TGTGCCAGCAGCCCCGTGGGGGGGACGAACACTGAAGCTTTCTTT. J is TRBJ1-1 and V is TRBV7-2; TRBD1 might be the D (5 bases). Germline assignment: CDR1 SGHTA and CDR2 FQGNSA. With 5 bases removed from V and 1 base from J, the gap between germline ends came to 14 bases. This CDR3 region has 15 residues.

The CDR3 region is CSASLVGRVADTQYF. The CDR3 DNA is TGCAGTGCTAGTCTCGTAGGGAGAGTGGCAGATACGCAGTATTTT. The chain employs TRBV20-1 and TRBJ2-3; possible D gene TRBD2, 5 bases. The V gene lost 3 bases and the J gene lost 4 bases, with 17 bases spanning the gap. The germline V gene encodes CDR1 DFQATT and CDR2 SNEGSKA (reference sequence). This CDR3 spans 15 amino acids.

The rearrangement uses TRBV28 and TRBJ2-7; D may be TRBD1 or TRBD2 (5 bases each). The V and J ends lost 4 bases and 4 bases respectively, with 8 bases between them. This CDR3 has 12 residues. Germline lookup yields CDR1 MDHEN and CDR2 SYDVKM. In nucleotides, the CDR3 is TGTGCCAGCAGTTCCGGGGCATACGAGCAGTACTTC. Residues: CASSSGAYEQYF.

Remarks on this clone: Other DNA sequences in this sample translate to the same CDR3. The chain recombines TRBV15 with TRBJ1-4; no firm D call. Per the germline V gene, CDR1 is LNHNV and CDR2 is YYDKDF (reference sequence). Trimming cost V 1 base and J 0 bases, with 6 bases left between them. The CDR3 spans 15 residues. The chain's CDR3 is CATSRVGATNEKLFF. The CDR3 DNA reads TGTGCCACCAGCAGAGTCGGAGCAACTAATGAAAAACTGTTTTTT.

This rearrangement joins TRBV28 to TRBJ2-5; D ambiguous. The V gene lost 3 bases and the J gene lost 5 bases, with 10 bases spanning the gap. CDR1 is MDHEN, CDR2 SYDVKM, per germline. This CDR3 contains 13 residues. CDR3 protein: CASSFGPGETQYF. The CDR3 coding sequence is TGTGCCAGCAGTTTTGGCCCCGGGGAGACCCAGTACTTC. Drawing the rest from reference TRBV28 and TRBJ2-5, the complete variable domain is DVKVTQSSRYLVKRTGEKVFLECVQDMDHENMFWYRQDPGLGLRLIYFSYDVKMKEKGDIPEGYSVSREKKERFSLILESASTNQTSMYLCASSFGPGETQYFGPGTRLLVL.

The V and J genes are TRBV2 and TRBJ1-5, with 12 bases fitting TRBD1. This CDR3 region has 16 residues. Germline V gene data show CDR1 as SNHLY and CDR2 as FYNNEI. Trimming removed 6 bases from V and 1 base from J; junction bases left unmatched: 4. Written as DNA, the CDR3 is TGTGCCAGCAGCGGGACAGGGGGCATGAGCAATCAGCCCCAGCATTTT. Protein sequence: CASSGTGGMSNQPQHF.

The CDR3 spells CASRRNRVPNEKLFF. CDR3 sequence (DNA): TGTGCCAGCAGAAGGAACAGGGTGCCTAATGAAAAACTGTTTTTT. The chain joins TRBV21-1 to TRBJ1-4; no DNA check was done on the table's D call, TRBD1. TRBV21-1 is shown as a pseudogene. The CDR3 length is 15 residues.

The gene calls are TRBV6-1 and TRBJ1-5, with D possibly TRBD1 on 5 matching bases. Germline CDR1 and CDR2: MNHNS and SASEGT. The CDR3 contains 14 residues. V was clipped by 0 bases and J by 6 bases, with 9 bases between them. As DNA, the CDR3 is TGTGCCAGCAGTGAAGCAATGGGGCCTCAGCCCCAGCATTTT. Its protein product is CASSEAMGPQPQHF.

This rearrangement joins TRBV6-5 to TRBJ1-1; no firm D call. The V gene lost 6 bases and the J gene lost 3 bases, with 11 bases spanning the gap. The CDR3 is made up of 13 amino acids. CDR1 and CDR2 from the germline V gene are MNHEY and SVGAGI. The chain's CDR3 is CASRVGPDTEAFF. The CDR3 DNA follows: TGTGCCAGCAGGGTGGGTCCCGACACTGAAGCTTTCTTT.

The chain uses TRBV6-5 and TRBJ1-2; D remains ambiguous. This CDR3 contains 13 residues. The V end lost 7 bases, the J end lost 3 bases, and 12 bases lay between the germline ends. CDR1 is MNHEY and CDR2 is SVGAGI in the germline V gene. The DNA of the CDR3 is TGTGCCAGCAAGCCATCGGGTCACTATGGCTACACCTTC. It specifies CASKPSGHYGYTF.

The chain combines TRBV6-5 with TRBJ2-7, with D hard to call. The ends were cut back, 2 bases at V and 5 bases at J, with 10 bases in the middle. Germline V CDR1 and CDR2: MNHEY, SVGAGI. There are 13 residues in the CDR3. CDR3 residues: CASSYSAVNEQYF. The CDR3, as DNA: TGTGCCAGCAGTTACAGTGCGGTGAACGAGCAGTACTTC.

This clone appeared a few times. This chain uses TRBV19 with TRBJ1-2; 7 bases are a match to TRBD1. Germline CDR1 is LNHDA and CDR2 is SQIVND (reference sequence). The junction had 18 bases not matched to a gene; V was cut back by 6 bases and J by 8 bases. This CDR3 contains 16 residues. CDR3 DNA sequence: TGTGCCAGTAGCCGTAAAGAGGGGGCGCAAGCTAACGGCTACACCTTC. It translates to CASSRKEGAQANGYTF. Complete variable domain (other parts from reference TRBV19 and TRBJ1-2): DGGITQSPKYLFRKEGQNVTLSCEQNLNHDAMYWYRQDPGQGLRLIYYSQIVNDFQKGDIAEGYSVSREKKESFPLTVTSAQKNPTAFYLCASSRKEGAQANGYTFGSGTRLTVV.

The chain couples TRBV3-1 (or the pseudogene TRBV3-2) to TRBJ2-3; 7 bases map to TRBD1. V trimming: 4 bases; J trimming: 4 bases; junction bases outside the gene matches: 11. The CDR3 has 16 amino acids. The germline gives CDR1 LGHDT, CDR2 YNNKEL (reference sequence). The DNA for the CDR3 is TGTGCCAGCAGCCCCCGACAGGGATTAGGCGCAGATACGCAGTATTTT. Translating gives CASSPRQGLGADTQYF.

The chain recombines TRBV5-1 with TRBJ2-1; 10 bases map to TRBD2. From germline, CDR1 is SGHRS and CDR2 YFSETQ. The CDR3 is 15 residues long. The trim removed 0 bases at V and 9 bases at J, leaving 6 bases unmatched. CDR3 protein: CASSLASGGAGEQFF. The CDR3 region has the DNA TGCGCCAGCAGCTTGGCCAGCGGGGGGGCAGGTGAGCAGTTCTTC.